This T cell receptor (beta chain) was obtained from a study of cytomegalovirus exposure and HLA in healthy donors. Findings and caveats of the study: Cytomegalovirus-associated TCR beta chains were listed, numbering 164. In the 130 or so validation repertoires, a later analysis found that first-cohort TCR clusters tended to co-occur. Per published reports, the classifier diagnosed cytomegalovirus status with high specificity and sensitivity.

Germline values: CDR1 SGHDN, CDR2 FVKESK. V lost 4 bases to trimming and J lost 4 bases; unmatched junction nucleotides: 9. This CDR3 is built from 17 residues. In the case of this clone: Its antigen is unidentified.

These donors were members of the roughly 120-subject validation cohort, a group separate from the approximately 670-subject first cohort. Only in-frame clones appear in the TCRdb table, and some are missing; sequencing was by immunoSEQ multiplex PCR. The sample contains 150,000 to 200,000 clones, roughly 83% of which appear only once. The clonotype was recovered from a woman under 30 in good health and CMV-seronegative. The specimen was PBMCs. The chain uses TRBV14 and TRBJ2-1, with 11 bases that match TRBD1. CDR3: CASSPYAGTGGYNEQFF. The CDR3 bases are TGTGCCAGCAGCCCCTACGCGGGGACAGGGGGATACAATGAGCAGTTCTTC.